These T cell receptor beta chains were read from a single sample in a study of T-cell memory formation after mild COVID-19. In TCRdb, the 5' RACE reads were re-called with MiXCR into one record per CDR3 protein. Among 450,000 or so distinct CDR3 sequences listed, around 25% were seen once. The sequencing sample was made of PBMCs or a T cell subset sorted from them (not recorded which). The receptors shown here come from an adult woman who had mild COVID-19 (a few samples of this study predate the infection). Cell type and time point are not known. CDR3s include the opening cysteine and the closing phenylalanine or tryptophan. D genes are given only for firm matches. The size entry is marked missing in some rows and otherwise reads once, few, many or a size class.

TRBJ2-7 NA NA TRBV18 TGTGCCAGCTCACGGGGGGATCCCTACGAGCAGTACTTC CASSRGDPYEQYF
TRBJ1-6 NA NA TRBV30 TGTGCCCTGACAGGCAACTATAATTCACCCCTCCACTTT CALTGNYNSPLHF
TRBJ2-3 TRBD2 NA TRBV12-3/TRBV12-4 TGTGCCAGCCAGAAAAGACTAGCGGGGGTAGACACAGATACGCAGTATTTT CASQKRLAGVDTDTQYF
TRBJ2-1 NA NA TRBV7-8 TGTGCCAGCAGCCGGATGGGTAGTGGGGTCTCAAATGAGCAGTTCTTC CASSRMGSGVSNEQFF
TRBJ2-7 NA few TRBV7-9 TGTGCCAGCACCTTCAGTGGAACACCATACGAGCAGTACTTC CASTFSGTPYEQYF
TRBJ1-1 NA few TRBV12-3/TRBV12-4 TGTGCCAGCTCTTTGCGGGCGGTGGGAGGCACTGAAGCTTTCTTT CASSLRAVGGTEAFF
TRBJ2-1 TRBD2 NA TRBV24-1 TGTGCCACCAGTGAGCCTAAGCTAGCGGCCTACAATGAGCAGTTCTTC CATSEPKLAAYNEQFF
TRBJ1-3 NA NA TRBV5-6 TGTGCCAGCAGCTTGGACGGGGCGGGGATCTCTGGAAACACCATATATTTT CASSLDGAGISGNTIYF
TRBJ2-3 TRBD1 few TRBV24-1 TGTGCCACCAGTGATCAGGCGGGACAGGGACGCACAGATACGCAGTATTTT CATSDQAGQGRTDTQYF
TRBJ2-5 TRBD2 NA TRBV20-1 TGCAGTGCTAGAGCGGGGGGGCTAGAGACCCAGTACTTC CSARAGGLETQYF
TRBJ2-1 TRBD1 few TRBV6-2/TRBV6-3 TGTGCCAGCGTCAGGGACAGGGGTGGTGGTGAGCAGTTCTTC CASVRDRGGGEQFF
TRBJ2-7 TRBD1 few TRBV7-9 TGTGCCAGCATCCCCGGACAGGGAACCTACGAGCAGTACTTC CASIPGQGTYEQYF
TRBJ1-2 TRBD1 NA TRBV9 TGTGCCAGCAGCGTAGGGACAGGGCGGGGCTATGGCTACACCTTC CASSVGTGRGYGYTF
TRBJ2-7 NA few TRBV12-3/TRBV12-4 TGTGCCAGCAGTGCCGGCAGATACTACGAGCAGTACTTC CASSAGRYYEQYF
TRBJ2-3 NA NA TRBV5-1 TGCGCCAGCAGCCCCGAGAAGTCCAAAACAGATACGCAGTATTTT CASSPEKSKTDTQYF
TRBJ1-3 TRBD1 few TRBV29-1 TGCAGCGTGAGACAGGGGGCAATGGGAAACACCATATATTTT CSVRQGAMGNTIYF
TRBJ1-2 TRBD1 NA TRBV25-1 TGTGCCAGCAGTGAAGAGGGGGCCCGAGCCTATGGCTACACCTTC CASSEEGARAYGYTF
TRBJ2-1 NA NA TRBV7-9 TGTGCCAGCAGCTTAGTAGGGAGCCCTCGGGGTGAGCAGTTCTTC CASSLVGSPRGEQFF
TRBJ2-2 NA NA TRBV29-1 TGCAGCGCCTTGACACTCGCGAACACCGGGGAGCTGTTTTTT CSALTLANTGELFF
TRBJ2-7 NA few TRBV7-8 TGTGCCAGCAGCTTAGAGGCGGGGCGCTACGAGCAGTACTTC CASSLEAGRYEQYF
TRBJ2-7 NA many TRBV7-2 TGTGCCAGCAGCTTAGAGTCCGGGACCGGCGAGCAGTACTTC CASSLESGTGEQYF
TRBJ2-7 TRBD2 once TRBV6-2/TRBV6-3 TGTGCCAGCAGTTACAACCTAGCGGGGACCTACGAGCAGTACTTC CASSYNLAGTYEQYF
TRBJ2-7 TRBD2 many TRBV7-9 TGTGCCAGCAGCTTAGGGCTAGCGGGGGAGCTATCCTACGAGCAGTACTTC CASSLGLAGELSYEQYF
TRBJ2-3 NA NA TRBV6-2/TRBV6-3 TGTGCCAGCAGTTATGGGTCTTGGACCCCCACAGATACGCAGTATTTT CASSYGSWTPTDTQYF
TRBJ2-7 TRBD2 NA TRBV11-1 TGTGCCAGCAGCTTAGAGCGGGGCAGCTCCTACGAGCAGTACTTC CASSLERGSSYEQYF
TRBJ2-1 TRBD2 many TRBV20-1 TGCAGTGCCGGAGAGGGAGGGATCCAATCCTACAATGAGCAGTTCTTC CSAGEGGIQSYNEQFF
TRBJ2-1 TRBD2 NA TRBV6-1 TGTGCCAGCAGCCGACTAGCATCCTACAATGAGCAGTTCTTC CASSRLASYNEQFF